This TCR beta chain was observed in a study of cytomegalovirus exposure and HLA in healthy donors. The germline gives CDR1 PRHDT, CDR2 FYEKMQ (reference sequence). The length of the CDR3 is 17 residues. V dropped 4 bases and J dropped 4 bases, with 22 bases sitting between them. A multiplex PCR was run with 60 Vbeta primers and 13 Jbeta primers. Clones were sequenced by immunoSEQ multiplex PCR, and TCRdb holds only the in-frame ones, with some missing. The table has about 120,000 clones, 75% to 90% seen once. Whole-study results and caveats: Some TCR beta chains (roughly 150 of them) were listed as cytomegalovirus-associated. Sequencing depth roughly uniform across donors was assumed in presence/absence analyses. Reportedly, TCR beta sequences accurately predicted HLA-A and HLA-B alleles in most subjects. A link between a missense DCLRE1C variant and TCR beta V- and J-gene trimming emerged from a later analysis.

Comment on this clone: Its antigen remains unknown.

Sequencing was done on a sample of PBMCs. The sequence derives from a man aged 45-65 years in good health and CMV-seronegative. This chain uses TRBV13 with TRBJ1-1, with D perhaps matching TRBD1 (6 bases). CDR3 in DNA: TGTGCCAGCAGCTCCCAGGAACTGACAGGTCGGTTCACTGAAGCTTTCTTT. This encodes CASSSQELTGRFTEAFF.